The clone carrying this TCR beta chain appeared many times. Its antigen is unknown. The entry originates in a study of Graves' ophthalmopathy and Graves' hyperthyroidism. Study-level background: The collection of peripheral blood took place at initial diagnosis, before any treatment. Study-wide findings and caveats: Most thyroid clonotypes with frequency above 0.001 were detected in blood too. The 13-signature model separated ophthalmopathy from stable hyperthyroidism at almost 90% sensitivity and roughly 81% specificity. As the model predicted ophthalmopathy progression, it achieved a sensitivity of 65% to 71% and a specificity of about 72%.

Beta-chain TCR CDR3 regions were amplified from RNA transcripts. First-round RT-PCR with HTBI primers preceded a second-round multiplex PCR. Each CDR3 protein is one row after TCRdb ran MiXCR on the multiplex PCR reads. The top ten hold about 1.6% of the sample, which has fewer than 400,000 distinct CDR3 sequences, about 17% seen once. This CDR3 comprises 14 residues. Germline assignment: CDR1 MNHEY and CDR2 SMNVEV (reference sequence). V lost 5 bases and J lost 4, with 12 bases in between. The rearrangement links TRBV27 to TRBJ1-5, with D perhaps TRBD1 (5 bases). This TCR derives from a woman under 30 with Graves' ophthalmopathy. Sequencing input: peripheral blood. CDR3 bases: TGTGCCAGCAGTGCATCGGGGGGGAATCAGCCCCAGCATTTT. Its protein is CASSASGGNQPQHF.